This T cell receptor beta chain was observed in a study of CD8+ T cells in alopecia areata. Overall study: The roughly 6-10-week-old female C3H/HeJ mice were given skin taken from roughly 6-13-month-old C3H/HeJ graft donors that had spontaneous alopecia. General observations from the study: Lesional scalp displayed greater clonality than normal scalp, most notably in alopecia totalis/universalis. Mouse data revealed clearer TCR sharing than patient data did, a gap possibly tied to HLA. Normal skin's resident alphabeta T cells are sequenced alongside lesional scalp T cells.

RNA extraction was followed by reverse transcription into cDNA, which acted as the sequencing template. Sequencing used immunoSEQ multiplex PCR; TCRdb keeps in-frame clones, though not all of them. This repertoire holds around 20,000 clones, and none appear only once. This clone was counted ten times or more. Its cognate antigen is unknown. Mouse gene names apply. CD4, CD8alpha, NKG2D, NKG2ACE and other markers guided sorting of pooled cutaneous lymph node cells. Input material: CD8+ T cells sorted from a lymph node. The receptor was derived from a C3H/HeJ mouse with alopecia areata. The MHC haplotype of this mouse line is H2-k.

Here the CDR3 reads CASSVGLGFNQDTQYF. The DNA read from the CDR3 is TGTGCCAGCAGTGTGGGACTGGGGTTTAACCAAGAC. The chain links TRBV13-3 to TRBJ2-5; TRBD2 matches 10 bases. Sequencing ends 4 residues short of the CDR3 end; the germline J gene provides the rest. Germline lookup yields CDR1 NNHDY and CDR2 SYVADS. The V gene end was trimmed by 3 bases and the J gene end by 0 bases; junction bases not matched to a gene: 4. This CDR3 spans 16 amino acids.